These 24 T cell receptor beta chains were sequenced from one sample in a study of blood T cell repertoires in COVID-19. Assay: immunoSEQ multiplex PCR; the TCRdb copy retains only in-frame clones and omits some. Here the sample spans approximately 250,000 clones, about 82% being singletons. Material for sequencing was peripheral blood. These receptors were collected from a woman older than 75 with COVID-19, enrolled during active disease.

J is TRBJ2-2 and V is TRBV27; maybe TRBD1 (5 bases). The V gene's germline CDR1 is MNHEY and CDR2 SMNVEV (reference sequence). The ends were cut back, 6 bases at V and 4 bases at J, with 21 bases in the middle. The CDR3 contains 17 residues. The CDR3 bases are TGTGCCAGCAGGCCCCTGGCAGGGTCCCTCAGCACCGGGGAGCTGTTTTTT. It codes for CASRPLAGSLSTGELFF.

The CDR3 DNA sequence: TGTGCCAGTACCCACGTCGAGGGTAGGGATTCACCCCTCCACTTT. This translates into CASTHVEGRDSPLHF. The V and J genes are TRBV19 and TRBJ1-6; D remains ambiguous. The CDR3 contains 15 residues. The germline V gene has CDR1 LNHDA and CDR2 SQIVND (reference sequence). Trimming cost V 7 bases and J 8 bases, with 18 bases left between them.

This rearrangement joins TRBV5-4 to TRBJ2-2; TRBD1 aligns across 8 bases. CDR3 size: 16 residues. Germline V gene lookup returns CDR1 SGHNT and CDR2 YYREEE (reference sequence). Trimming took 4 bases from V and 6 from J; bases not matched to a gene: 11. Written as DNA, the CDR3 is TGTGCCAGCAGCCCCGACAGGAACAGGGGGGCCGGGGAGCTGTTTTTT. It yields the protein CASSPDRNRGAGELFF.

This sequence joins TRBV18 and TRBJ1-1; 8 positions agree with TRBD1. The junction had 10 bases not matched to a gene; V was cut back by 3 bases and J by 7 bases. The CDR3 runs 15 residues. Germline CDR1 and CDR2: KGHSH and LQKENI. CDR3 residues: CASSPPSGTGSEAFF. In DNA, the CDR3 is TGTGCCAGCTCACCCCCGTCCGGGACAGGAAGTGAAGCTTTCTTT.

V and J are TRBV6-6 and TRBJ2-2, with 7 bases that match TRBD1. The V gene end was trimmed by 5 bases and the J gene end by 5 bases; junction bases not matched to a gene: 5. Germline V gene lookup returns CDR1 MNHNY and CDR2 SVGAGI (reference sequence). The CDR3 covers 14 residues. CDR3 amino acids: CASSRDSQTGELFF. The CDR3 region has the DNA TGTGCCAGCAGTCGGGACAGTCAAACCGGGGAGCTGTTTTTT.

The chain carries TRBV6-1 and TRBJ2-1, with 8 bases aligning to TRBD1. CDR1 and CDR2 from the germline V gene are MNHNS and SASEGT. This CDR3 spans 16 amino acids. Unmatched junction bases numbered 11, after V lost 2 bases and J lost 8 bases. The CDR3 here is CASSERERTGTHEQFF. The CDR3 bases are TGTGCCAGCAGTGAAAGGGAAAGGACAGGGACCCATGAGCAGTTCTTC.

The chain has TRBV27 and TRBJ1-6, with 10 bases lining up with TRBD1. Trimming took 6 bases from V and 7 from J; bases not matched to a gene: 3. This CDR3 has 14 residues. Germline V gene data show CDR1 as MNHEY and CDR2 as SMNVEV (reference sequence). The CDR3 bases are TGTGCCAGCAGGGCGGGACAGGGGAATTCACCCCTCCACTTT. Translated, it gives CASRAGQGNSPLHF.

The gene calls are TRBV6-5 and TRBJ1-2, with 8 nucleotides matching TRBD1. This CDR3 spans 14 amino acids. V dropped 6 bases and J dropped 7; count of bases not matched to a gene: 10. Germline V gives CDR1 MNHEY, CDR2 SVGAGI. CDR3 sequence reads: CASSARTGRGGYTF. The CDR3 DNA follows: TGTGCCAGCAGCGCCCGGACAGGGCGGGGTGGCTACACCTTC.

There are a few counts of this clone. The rearrangement links TRBV11-1 to TRBJ2-2, with 9 bases aligning to TRBD1. J gave up 7 bases and V 7 bases, and 7 bases lay outside the gene matches. The CDR3 contains 14 residues. Germline V gene data show CDR1 as SGHAT and CDR2 as FQDESV (reference sequence). The CDR3 DNA reads as TGTGCCAGCAAAGGGACAGGGTCAATCGGGGAGCTGTTTTTT. Protein: CASKGTGSIGELFF.

The rearrangement joins TRBV3-1 (or the pseudogene TRBV3-2) to TRBJ1-1; 9 bases match TRBD1. The CDR3 loop spans 12 amino acids. CDR1 is LGHDT, CDR2 YNNKEL, per germline (reference sequence). J gave up 9 bases and V 6 bases, and 5 bases lay outside the gene matches. CDR3 nucleotides: TGTGCCAGCAGAGGGGACAGGGCAAAAGCTTTCTTT. This translates into CASRGDRAKAFF.

The V call is TRBV5-1, the J call TRBJ2-5; D could derive from TRBD1 or TRBD2 (5 bases each). Germline V gene data show CDR1 as SGHRS and CDR2 as YFSETQ. Trimming stripped 4 bases from V and 4 bases from J, with 14 bases between. The CDR3 covers 14 residues. CDR3 sequence reads: CASSLGPGGETQYF. As DNA, the CDR3 is TGCGCCAGCAGCCTGGGGCCCGGAGGAGAGACCCAGTACTTC.

The J gene is TRBJ2-5, the V gene TRBV5-1, with 11 nucleotides matching TRBD2. CDR3 size: 17 residues. The J segment lost 2 bases and the V segment lost 4 bases, leaving 10 bases of the junction unmatched. From germline, CDR1 is SGHRS and CDR2 YFSETQ. The CDR3 is CASSQQPSGGHQETQYF. The DNA for the CDR3 is TGCGCCAGCAGCCAGCAACCTAGCGGGGGGCATCAAGAGACCCAGTACTTC.

The rearrangement links TRBV10-3 to TRBJ1-2; 11 nucleotides line up with TRBD1. The ends lost 3 bases at V and 7 bases at J; junction bases unmatched: 1. The CDR3 spans 13 residues. CDR1 is ENHRY, CDR2 SYGVKD, per germline. The CDR3 here is CAISDGTGGGYTF. The CDR3 DNA is TGTGCCATCAGTGACGGGACAGGGGGTGGCTACACCTTC.

The rearrangement joins TRBV7-3 to TRBJ2-1; 8 positions match TRBD1. The CDR3 loop spans 14 amino acids. J was trimmed by 5 bases and V by 5 bases; bases with no gene match: 5. Germline V CDR1 and CDR2: SGHTA, FQGTGA. This CDR3 reads CASSPGTGHNEQFF. Here the CDR3 DNA reads TGTGCCAGCAGCCCGGGGACAGGACACAATGAGCAGTTCTTC.

The chain employs TRBV6-5 and TRBJ1-2, with 8 bases aligning to TRBD1. After removal of 6 bases from V and 9 bases from J, the junction contained 9 bases not matched to a gene. This CDR3 spans 13 amino acids. Per germline, CDR1 MNHEY and CDR2 SVGAGI. The CDR3 region has the DNA TGTGCCAGCAGGATCAGGGGGCAGTACCGCTACACCTTC. Residues: CASRIRGQYRYTF.

The J gene is TRBJ2-7, the V gene TRBV5-1; 7 nucleotides match TRBD1. Losses at the gene ends were 2 bases for V and 1 base for J; bases not matched to a gene: 3. Germline CDR1 is SGHRS and CDR2 is YFSETQ. The CDR3 is 14 residues long. The CDR3 loop reads CASSFTGESYEQYF. CDR3 sequence (DNA): TGCGCCAGCAGCTTTACAGGGGAGTCCTACGAGCAGTACTTC.

The count of this clone is one. This chain connects TRBV5-4 to TRBJ1-2, with TRBD1 matching 7 bases. The CDR3 totals 15 residues. The ends lost 4 bases at V and 3 bases at J; junction bases unmatched: 9. Germline lookup yields CDR1 SGHNT and CDR2 YYREEE (reference sequence). The chain's CDR3 is CASSPRGGFDYGYTF. The CDR3 DNA follows: TGTGCCAGCAGCCCGAGAGGGGGCTTTGACTATGGCTACACCTTC.

This sequence joins TRBV11-2 and TRBJ1-2; 9 bases map to TRBD1. V trimming: 6 bases; J trimming: 5 bases; junction bases outside the gene matches: 4. CDR1 and CDR2 (germline): SGHAT, FQNNGV. This CDR3 is 13 amino acids long. This CDR3 is CASSLDRGYGYTF. CDR3 in DNA: TGTGCCAGCAGTCTCGACAGGGGGTATGGCTACACCTTC.

V gene TRBV5-4 combines with J gene TRBJ1-2; 8 nucleotides match TRBD1. V shed 4 bases, J shed 7 bases, and the junction held 6 bases outside the gene matches. Germline V gives CDR1 SGHNT, CDR2 YYREEE (reference sequence). This CDR3 spans 13 amino acids. CDR3 coding DNA: TGTGCCAGCAGCGCCACAGGGGGAGGTGGCTACACCTTC. This gives the protein CASSATGGGGYTF.

The CDR3 sequence: CATSPRTGIYGYTF. CDR3 coding DNA: TGTGCCACCAGTCCCAGGACAGGGATCTATGGCTACACCTTC. J is TRBJ1-2 and V is TRBV24-1, with 8 positions matching TRBD1. Unmatched junction bases numbered 6, after V lost 6 bases and J lost 4 bases. The CDR3 is 14 residues long. CDR1 is KGHDR, CDR2 SFDVKD, per germline.

V usage is TRBV5-4 and J usage is TRBJ2-3; D ambiguous. V was trimmed by 8 bases and J by 0 bases, leaving 13 bases between them. Germline CDR1 is SGHNT and CDR2 is YYREEE (reference sequence). This CDR3 spans 14 amino acids. CDR3 in DNA: TGTGCCAGTCAAATACTACCTAGCACAGATACGCAGTATTTT. It is translated as CASQILPSTDTQYF. The full variable domain, rest sourced from reference TRBV5-4 and TRBJ2-3, is ETGVTQSPTHLIKTRGQQVTLRCSSQSGHNTVSWYQQALGQGPQFIFQYYREEENGRGNFPPRFSGLQFPNYSSELNVNALELDDSALYLCASQILPSTDTQYFGPGTRLTVL.

The gene calls are TRBV28 and TRBJ2-4; D possibly corresponds to TRBD1 (5 bases). The ends were cut back, 5 bases at V and 0 bases at J, with 14 bases in the middle. CDR1 is MDHEN, CDR2 SYDVKM, per germline. CDR3 length equals 16 residues. The CDR3 loop reads CASSVDSLGAKNIQYF. The DNA for the CDR3 is TGTGCCAGCAGTGTCGACAGCTTAGGAGCCAAAAACATTCAGTACTTC.

V usage is TRBV29-1 and J usage is TRBJ1-3; TRBD1 might be the D (5 bases). CDR1 is SQVTM, CDR2 ANQGSEA, per germline. V lost 5 bases to trimming and J lost 2 bases, with 13 bases between them. The CDR3 runs to 14 residues. Written as DNA, the CDR3 is TGCAGCGTTCGAGACAGCCTAACTGGAAACACCATATATTTT. Its translation is CSVRDSLTGNTIYF.

The chain couples TRBV5-6 to TRBJ1-6; D is unclear. The germline V gene encodes CDR1 SGHDT and CDR2 YYEEEE. The CDR3 contains 13 residues. The V end lost 4 bases, the J end lost 4 bases, and 6 bases lay between the germline ends. Here the CDR3 reads CASSPSYNSPLHF. DNA of the CDR3: TGTGCCAGCAGCCCCTCTTATAATTCACCCCTCCACTTT.